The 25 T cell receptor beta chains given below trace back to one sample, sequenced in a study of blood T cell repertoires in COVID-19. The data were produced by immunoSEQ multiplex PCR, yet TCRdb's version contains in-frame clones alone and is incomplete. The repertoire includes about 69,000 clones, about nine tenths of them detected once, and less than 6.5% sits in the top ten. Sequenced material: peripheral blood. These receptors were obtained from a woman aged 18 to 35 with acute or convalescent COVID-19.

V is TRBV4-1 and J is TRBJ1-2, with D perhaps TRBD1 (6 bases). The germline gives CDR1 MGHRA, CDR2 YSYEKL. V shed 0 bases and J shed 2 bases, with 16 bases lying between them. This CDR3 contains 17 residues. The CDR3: CASSQDPRGGDNYGYTF. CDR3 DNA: TGCGCCAGCAGCCAAGATCCGAGGGGGGGGGACAACTATGGCTACACCTTC.

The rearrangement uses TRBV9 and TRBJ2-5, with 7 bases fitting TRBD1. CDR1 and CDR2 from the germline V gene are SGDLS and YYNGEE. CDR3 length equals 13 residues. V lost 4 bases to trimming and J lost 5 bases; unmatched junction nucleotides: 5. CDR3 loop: CASSNRGGETQYF. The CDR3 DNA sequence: TGTGCCAGCAGCAACAGGGGTGGCGAGACCCAGTACTTC.

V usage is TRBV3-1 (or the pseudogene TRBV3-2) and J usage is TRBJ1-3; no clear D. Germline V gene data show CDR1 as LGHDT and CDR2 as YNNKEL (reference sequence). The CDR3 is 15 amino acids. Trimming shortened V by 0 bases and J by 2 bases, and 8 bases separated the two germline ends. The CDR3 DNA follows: TGTGCCAGCAGCCAAGATCCCCCAGCTGGAAACACCATATATTTT. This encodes CASSQDPPAGNTIYF.

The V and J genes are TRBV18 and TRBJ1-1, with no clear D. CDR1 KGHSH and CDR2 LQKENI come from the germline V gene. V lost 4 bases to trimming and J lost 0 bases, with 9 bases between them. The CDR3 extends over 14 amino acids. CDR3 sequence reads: CASSQRILNTEAFF. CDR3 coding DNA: TGTGCCAGCTCACAGCGTATACTGAACACTGAAGCTTTCTTT.

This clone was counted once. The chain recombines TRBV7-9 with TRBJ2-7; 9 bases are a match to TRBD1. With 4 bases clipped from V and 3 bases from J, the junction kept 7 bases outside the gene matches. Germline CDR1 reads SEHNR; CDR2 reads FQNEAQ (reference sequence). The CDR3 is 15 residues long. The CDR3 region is CASSSPGQGLYEQYF. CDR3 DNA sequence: TGTGCCAGCAGCTCGCCGGGACAGGGACTCTACGAGCAGTACTTC.

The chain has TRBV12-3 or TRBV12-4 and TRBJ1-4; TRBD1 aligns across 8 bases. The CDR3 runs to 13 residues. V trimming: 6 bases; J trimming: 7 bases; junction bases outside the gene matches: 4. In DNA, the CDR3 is TGTGCCAGCAGAACCGACAGGGGTGAAAAACTGTTTTTT. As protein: CASRTDRGEKLFF.

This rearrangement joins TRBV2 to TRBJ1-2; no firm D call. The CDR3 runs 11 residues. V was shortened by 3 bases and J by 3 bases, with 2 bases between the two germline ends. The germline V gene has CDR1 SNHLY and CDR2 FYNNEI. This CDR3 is CASSDYYGYTF. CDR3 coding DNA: TGTGCCAGCAGTGACTACTATGGCTACACCTTC.

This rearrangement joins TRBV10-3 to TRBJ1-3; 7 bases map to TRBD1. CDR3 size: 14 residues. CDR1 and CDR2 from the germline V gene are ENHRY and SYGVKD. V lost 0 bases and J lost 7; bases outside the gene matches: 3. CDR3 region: CAISESAGGNTIYF. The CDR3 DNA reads TGTGCCATCAGTGAGTCGGCAGGGGGGAACACCATATATTTT.

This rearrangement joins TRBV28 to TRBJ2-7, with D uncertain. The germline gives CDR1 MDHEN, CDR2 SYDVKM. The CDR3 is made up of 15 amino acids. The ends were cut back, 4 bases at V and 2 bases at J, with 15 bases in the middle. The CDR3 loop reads CASSSRHGETYEQYF. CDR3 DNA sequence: TGTGCCAGCAGTTCGCGCCACGGAGAAACCTACGAGCAGTACTTC.

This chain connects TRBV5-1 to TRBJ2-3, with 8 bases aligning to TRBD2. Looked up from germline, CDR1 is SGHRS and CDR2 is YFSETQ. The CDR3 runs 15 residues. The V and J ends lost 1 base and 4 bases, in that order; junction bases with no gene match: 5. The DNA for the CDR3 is TGCGCCAGCAGCTTGAACGGGGGGGCAGCAGATACGCAGTATTTT. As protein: CASSLNGGAADTQYF.

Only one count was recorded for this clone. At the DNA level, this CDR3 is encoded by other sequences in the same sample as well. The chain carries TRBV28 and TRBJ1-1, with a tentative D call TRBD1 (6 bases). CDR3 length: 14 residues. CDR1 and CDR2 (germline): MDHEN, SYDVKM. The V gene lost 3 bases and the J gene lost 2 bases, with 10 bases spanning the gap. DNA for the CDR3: TGTGCCAGCAGTTTGGGCAGGGGCAACACTGAAGCTTTCTTT. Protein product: CASSLGRGNTEAFF.

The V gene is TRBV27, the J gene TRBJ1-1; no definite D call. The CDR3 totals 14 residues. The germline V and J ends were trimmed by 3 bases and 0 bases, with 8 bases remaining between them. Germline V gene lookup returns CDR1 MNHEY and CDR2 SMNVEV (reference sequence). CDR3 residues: CASSLAGLNTEAFF. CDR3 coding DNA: TGTGCCAGCAGTTTGGCGGGGTTGAACACTGAAGCTTTCTTT.

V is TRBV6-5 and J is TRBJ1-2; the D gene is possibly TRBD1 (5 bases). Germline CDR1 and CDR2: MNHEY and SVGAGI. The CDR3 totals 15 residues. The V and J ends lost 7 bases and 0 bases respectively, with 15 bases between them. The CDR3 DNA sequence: TGTGCCAGCAAATGGGGCAGAGAAGCTAACTATGGCTACACCTTC. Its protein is CASKWGREANYGYTF.

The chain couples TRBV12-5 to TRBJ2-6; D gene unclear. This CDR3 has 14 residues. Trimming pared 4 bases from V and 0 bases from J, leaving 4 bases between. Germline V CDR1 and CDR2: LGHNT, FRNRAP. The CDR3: CASGSGSGANVLTF. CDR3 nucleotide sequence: TGTGCTAGTGGTTCCGGCTCTGGGGCCAACGTCCTGACTTTC.

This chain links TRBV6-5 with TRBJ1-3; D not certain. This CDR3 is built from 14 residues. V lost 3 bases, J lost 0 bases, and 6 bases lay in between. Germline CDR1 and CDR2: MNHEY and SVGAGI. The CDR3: CASSYQVSGNTIYF. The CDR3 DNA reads TGTGCCAGCAGTTATCAGGTCTCTGGAAACACCATATATTTT.

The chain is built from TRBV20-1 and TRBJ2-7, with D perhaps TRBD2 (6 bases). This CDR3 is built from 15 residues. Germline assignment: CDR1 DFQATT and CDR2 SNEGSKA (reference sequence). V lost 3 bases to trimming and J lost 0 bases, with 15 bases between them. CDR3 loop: CSASWGAGSSYEQYF. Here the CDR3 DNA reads TGCAGTGCTAGTTGGGGTGCGGGAAGCTCCTACGAGCAGTACTTC.

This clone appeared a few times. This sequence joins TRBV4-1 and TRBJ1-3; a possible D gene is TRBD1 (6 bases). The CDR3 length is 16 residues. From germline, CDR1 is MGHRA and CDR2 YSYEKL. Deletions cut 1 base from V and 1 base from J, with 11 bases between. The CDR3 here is CASSQGTGFSGNTIYF. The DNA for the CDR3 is TGCGCCAGCAGCCAAGGTACAGGGTTTTCTGGAAACACCATATATTTT.

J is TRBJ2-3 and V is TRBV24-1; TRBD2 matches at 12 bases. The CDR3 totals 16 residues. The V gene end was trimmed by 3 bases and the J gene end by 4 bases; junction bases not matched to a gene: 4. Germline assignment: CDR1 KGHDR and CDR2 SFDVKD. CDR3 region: CATSDTSGGSSDTQYF. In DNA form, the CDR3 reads TGTGCCACCAGTGATACTAGCGGGGGGTCTTCAGATACGCAGTATTTT.

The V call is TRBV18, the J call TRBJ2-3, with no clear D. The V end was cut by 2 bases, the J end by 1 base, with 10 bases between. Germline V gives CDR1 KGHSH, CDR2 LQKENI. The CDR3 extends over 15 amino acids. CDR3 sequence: CASSPMGQGTDTQYF. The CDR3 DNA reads TGTGCCAGCTCACCAATGGGTCAGGGCACAGATACGCAGTATTTT.

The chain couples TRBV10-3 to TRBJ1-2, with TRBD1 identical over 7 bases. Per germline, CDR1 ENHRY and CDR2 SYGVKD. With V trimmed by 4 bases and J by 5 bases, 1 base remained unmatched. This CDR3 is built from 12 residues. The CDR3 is CAISAGGYGYTF. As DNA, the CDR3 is TGTGCCATCAGTGCAGGGGGGTATGGCTACACCTTC.

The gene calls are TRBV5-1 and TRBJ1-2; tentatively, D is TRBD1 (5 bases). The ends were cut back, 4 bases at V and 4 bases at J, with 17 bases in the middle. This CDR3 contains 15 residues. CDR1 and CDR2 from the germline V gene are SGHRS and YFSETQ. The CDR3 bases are TGCGCCAGCAGCCCCGGCGGGACTCTAGGCTATGGCTACACCTTC. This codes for CASSPGGTLGYGYTF. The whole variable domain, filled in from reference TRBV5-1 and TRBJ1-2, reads KAGVTQTPRYLIKTRGQQVTLSCSPISGHRSVSWYQQTPGQGLQFLFEYFSETQRNKGNFPGRFSGRQFSNSRSEMNVSTLELGDSALYLCASSPGGTLGYGYTFGSGTRLTVV.

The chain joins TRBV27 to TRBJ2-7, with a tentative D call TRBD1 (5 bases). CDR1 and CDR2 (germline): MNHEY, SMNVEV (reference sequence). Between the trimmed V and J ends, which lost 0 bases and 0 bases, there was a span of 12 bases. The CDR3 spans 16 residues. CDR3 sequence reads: CASSLSGRTYSYEQYF. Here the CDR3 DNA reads TGTGCCAGCAGTTTATCAGGGCGGACATACTCCTACGAGCAGTACTTC.

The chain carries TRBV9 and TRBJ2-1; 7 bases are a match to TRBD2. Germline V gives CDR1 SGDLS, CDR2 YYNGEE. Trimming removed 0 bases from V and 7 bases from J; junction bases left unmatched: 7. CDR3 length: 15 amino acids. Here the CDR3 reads CASSVGGGRGNEQFF. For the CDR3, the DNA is TGTGCCAGCAGCGTAGGTGGCGGGAGAGGAAATGAGCAGTTCTTC.

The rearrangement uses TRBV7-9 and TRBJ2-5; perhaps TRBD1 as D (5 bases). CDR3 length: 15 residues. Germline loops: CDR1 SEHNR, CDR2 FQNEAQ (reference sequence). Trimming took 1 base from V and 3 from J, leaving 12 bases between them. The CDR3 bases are TGTGCCAGCAGCTTAGTTGTCAGGGTGGAAGAGACCCAGTACTTC. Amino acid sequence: CASSLVVRVEETQYF. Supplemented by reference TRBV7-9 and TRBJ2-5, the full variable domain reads DTGVSQNPRHKITKRGQNVTFRCDPISEHNRLYWYRQTLGQGPEFLTYFQNEAQLEKSRLLSDRFSAERPKGSFSTLEIQRTEQGDSAMYLCASSLVVRVEETQYFGPGTRLLVL.

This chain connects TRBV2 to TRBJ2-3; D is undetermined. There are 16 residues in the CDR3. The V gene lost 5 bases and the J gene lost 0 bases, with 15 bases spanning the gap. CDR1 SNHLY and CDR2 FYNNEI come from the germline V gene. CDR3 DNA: TGTGCCAGCAGTAGATCGACTTACGCTAGCACAGATACGCAGTATTTT. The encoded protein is CASSRSTYASTDTQYF.